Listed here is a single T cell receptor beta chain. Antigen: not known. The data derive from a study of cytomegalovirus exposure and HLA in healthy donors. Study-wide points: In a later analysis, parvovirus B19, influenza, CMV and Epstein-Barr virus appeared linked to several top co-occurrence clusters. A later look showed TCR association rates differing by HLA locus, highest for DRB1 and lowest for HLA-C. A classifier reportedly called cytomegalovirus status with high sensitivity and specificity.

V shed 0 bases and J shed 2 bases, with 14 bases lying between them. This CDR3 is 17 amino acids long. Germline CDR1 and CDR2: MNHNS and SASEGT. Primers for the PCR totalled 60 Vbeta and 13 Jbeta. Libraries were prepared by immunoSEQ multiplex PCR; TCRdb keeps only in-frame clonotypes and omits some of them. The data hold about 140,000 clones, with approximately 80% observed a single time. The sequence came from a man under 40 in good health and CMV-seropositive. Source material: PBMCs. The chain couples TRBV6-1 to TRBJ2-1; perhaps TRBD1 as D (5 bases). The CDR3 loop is CASSEAVGPRAYNEQFF. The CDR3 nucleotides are TGTGCCAGCAGTGAAGCCGTGGGGCCTAGGGCCTACAATGAGCAGTTCTTC.